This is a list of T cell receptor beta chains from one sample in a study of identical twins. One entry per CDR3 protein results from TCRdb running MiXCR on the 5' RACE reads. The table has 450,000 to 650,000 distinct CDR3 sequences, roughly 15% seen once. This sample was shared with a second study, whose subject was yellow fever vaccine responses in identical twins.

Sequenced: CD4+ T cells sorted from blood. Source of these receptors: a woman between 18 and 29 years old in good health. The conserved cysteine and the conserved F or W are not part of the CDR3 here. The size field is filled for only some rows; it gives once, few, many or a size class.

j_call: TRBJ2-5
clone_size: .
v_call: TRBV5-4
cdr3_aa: ASSRQTGGHQETQY

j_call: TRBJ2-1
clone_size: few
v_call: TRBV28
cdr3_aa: ASSSSTGRSYNEQF

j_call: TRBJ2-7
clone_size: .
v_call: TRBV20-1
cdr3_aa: STGTGDYEQY

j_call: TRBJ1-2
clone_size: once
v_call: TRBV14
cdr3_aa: ASSPGQVHGYT

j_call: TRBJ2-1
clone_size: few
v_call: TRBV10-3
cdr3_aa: AISQDSNEQF

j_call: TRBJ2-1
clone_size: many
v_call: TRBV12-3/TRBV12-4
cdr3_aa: ASSSRNSGNNEQF

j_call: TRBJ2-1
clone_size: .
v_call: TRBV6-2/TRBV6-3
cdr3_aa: ASRPLGTSGFNEQF

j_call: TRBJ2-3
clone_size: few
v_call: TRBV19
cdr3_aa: ASSWDLGTGTQY

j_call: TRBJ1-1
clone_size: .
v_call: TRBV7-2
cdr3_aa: ASSLGFGTGSEAF

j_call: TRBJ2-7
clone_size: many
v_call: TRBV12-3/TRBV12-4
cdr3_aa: ASRRTGGPYEQY

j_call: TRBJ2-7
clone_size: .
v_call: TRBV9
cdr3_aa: ASSVEASSYEQY

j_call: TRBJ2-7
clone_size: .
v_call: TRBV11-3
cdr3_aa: ASSGRTSGTYEQY

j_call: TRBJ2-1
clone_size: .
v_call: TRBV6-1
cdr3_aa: ASSRLAGTYNEQF

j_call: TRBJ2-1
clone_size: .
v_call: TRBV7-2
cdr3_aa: ASSPRTANNEQF

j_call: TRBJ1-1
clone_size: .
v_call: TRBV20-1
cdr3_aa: SAPIGGQRTEAF

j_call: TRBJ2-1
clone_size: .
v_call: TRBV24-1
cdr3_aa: ATSDLARGKSSYNEQF

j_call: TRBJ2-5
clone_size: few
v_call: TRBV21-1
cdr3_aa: ASSKRSQGFDQETQY

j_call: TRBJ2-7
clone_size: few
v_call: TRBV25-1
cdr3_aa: ATSLGGGNEQY

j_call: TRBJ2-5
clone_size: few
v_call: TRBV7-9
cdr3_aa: ASSLAGGGAQETQY

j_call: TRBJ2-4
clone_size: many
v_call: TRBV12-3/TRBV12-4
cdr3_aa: ASSLAGGTKNIQY

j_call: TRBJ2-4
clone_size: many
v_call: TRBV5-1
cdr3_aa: ASSLEDSKNIQY

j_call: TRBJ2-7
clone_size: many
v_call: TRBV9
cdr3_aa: ASSPGTGTDEQY

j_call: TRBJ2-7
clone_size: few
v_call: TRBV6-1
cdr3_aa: ASTRGGSGSYEQY

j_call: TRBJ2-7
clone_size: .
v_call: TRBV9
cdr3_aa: ASSVDGAAYSYEQY

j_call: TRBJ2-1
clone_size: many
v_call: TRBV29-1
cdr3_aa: SVRLMRQGAYEQF

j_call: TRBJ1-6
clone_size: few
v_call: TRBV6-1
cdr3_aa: ASSEFNSPLH